This T cell receptor beta chain was recovered during a study of T cells expressing NK-cell markers. With the 5' RACE reads reprocessed, TCRdb shows one record per CDR3 protein and no DNA. The listing records roughly 170,000 distinct CDR3 sequences. The CDR3 covers 11 residues. What was sequenced was blood T cells: a sorted CD56 or NKG2C T cell subset, CD4+ or CD8+ T cells, or bulk PBMC T cells (not recorded which). The sequence was collected from a woman aged 18 to 69 in good health. V usage is TRBV12-3 or TRBV12-4 and J usage is TRBJ1-2; the TRBD1 assignment by TCRdb is unverifiable without DNA. The CDR3 reads CASSPGGGYTF.